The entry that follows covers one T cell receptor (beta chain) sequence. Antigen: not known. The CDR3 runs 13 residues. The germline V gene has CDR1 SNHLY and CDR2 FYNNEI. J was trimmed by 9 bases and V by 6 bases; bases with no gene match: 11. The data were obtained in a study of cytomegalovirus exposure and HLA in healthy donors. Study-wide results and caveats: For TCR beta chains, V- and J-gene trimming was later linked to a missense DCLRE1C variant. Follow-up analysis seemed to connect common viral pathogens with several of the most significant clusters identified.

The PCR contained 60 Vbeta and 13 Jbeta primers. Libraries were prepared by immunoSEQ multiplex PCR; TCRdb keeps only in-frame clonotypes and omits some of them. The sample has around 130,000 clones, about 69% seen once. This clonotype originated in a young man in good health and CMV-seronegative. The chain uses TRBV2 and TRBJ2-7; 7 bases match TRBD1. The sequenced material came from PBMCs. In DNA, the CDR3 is TGTGCCAGCAGGCCCTCGGGACAGAAGGGGCAGTACTTC. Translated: CASRPSGQKGQYF.